Each of the 15 T cell receptor beta chains below was sequenced from the same sample in a study of human T cells and chemical hapten exposure. MiXCR, applied by TCRdb to the 5' RACE reads, yields one record per CDR3 protein. The sample lists about 140,000 distinct CDR3 sequences, roughly 4% occurring once. Unfractionated whole blood yielded total RNA. Receptors originate from a female donor in good health.

This clonotype was observed many times. The CDR3 DNA sequence: TGTGCCAGCAGCAGTTGGGCACGCACGGGGCACTATGGCTACACCTTC. Encoded protein: CASSSWARTGHYGYTF. The rearrangement uses TRBV5-6 and TRBJ1-2; the D gene is possibly TRBD1 (5 bases). Germline-derived CDR1 and CDR2 are SGHDT and YYEEEE. The CDR3 runs 16 residues. V shed 4 bases and J shed 3 bases, with 19 bases lying between them.

This clonotype was counted ten times or more. The chain combines TRBV11-2 with TRBJ2-7; 8 positions match TRBD1. CDR3 length: 14 residues. Germline V lookup: CDR1 SGHAT, CDR2 FQNNGV. V gave up 5 bases and J gave up 3 bases; unmatched junction bases: 6. CDR3 residues: CASSPRTGYYEQYF. As DNA, the CDR3 is TGTGCCAGCAGCCCTAGGACAGGGTACTACGAGCAGTACTTC.

Concerning this clonotype itself: A read error is possible here, since a much larger clone lies one base away. The V gene is TRBV10-3, the J gene TRBJ2-7; D unclear. The germline V gene encodes CDR1 ENHRY and CDR2 SYGVKD. V lost 6 bases to trimming and J lost 3 bases, with 12 bases between them. This CDR3 is 13 amino acids long. The CDR3 protein is CAIRRLPYYEQYF. In nucleotides, the CDR3 is TGTGCCATCAGACGGCTCCCCTACTACGAGCAGTACTTC.

This clonotype was seen repeatedly, ten times or more. The chain uses TRBV7-9 and TRBJ1-1; no clear D. CDR3 length equals 14 residues. V was cut by 2 bases and J by 2 bases, with 9 bases left in between. Looked up from germline, CDR1 is SEHNR and CDR2 is FQNEAQ (reference sequence). The CDR3 sequence: CASSLSVGNTEAFF. The CDR3 DNA reads as TGTGCCAGCAGCTTATCGGTAGGAAACACTGAAGCTTTCTTT. Together with reference TRBV7-9 and TRBJ1-1, the CDR3 gives the full variable domain: DTGVSQNPRHKITKRGQNVTFRCDPISEHNRLYWYRQTLGQGPEFLTYFQNEAQLEKSRLLSDRFSAERPKGSFSTLEIQRTEQGDSAMYLCASSLSVGNTEAFFGQGTRLTVV.

This clonotype was detected a few times. The chain couples TRBV20-1 to TRBJ2-3; TRBD1 matches at 7 bases. The CDR3 length is 13 residues. Per germline, CDR1 DFQATT and CDR2 SNEGSKA (reference sequence). V lost 6 bases and J lost 1; bases outside the gene matches: 4. The CDR3 region is CSAGQARTDTQYF. DNA of the CDR3: TGCAGTGCAGGACAGGCACGCACAGATACGCAGTATTTT.

This clonotype was detected many times. The V call is TRBV27, the J call TRBJ2-3; 10 bases are a match to TRBD2. The CDR3 sequence is 15 residues long. V lost 3 bases to trimming and J lost 5 bases; unmatched junction nucleotides: 5. Germline-derived CDR1 and CDR2 are MNHEY and SMNVEV (reference sequence). The CDR3 sequence: CASSFVAGGVDTQYF. The DNA for the CDR3 is TGTGCCAGCAGTTTTGTAGCGGGGGGCGTAGATACGCAGTATTTT.

At least ten counts were recorded for this clonotype. The CDR3 bases are TGTGCCAGCAGTTATACAGGGATCCCAGATACGCAGTATTTT. This encodes CASSYTGIPDTQYF. The rearrangement links TRBV6-5 to TRBJ2-3; TRBD1 might be the D (6 bases). This CDR3 contains 14 residues. CDR1 and CDR2 (germline): MNHEY, SVGAGI. V lost 3 bases, J lost 4 bases, and 11 bases lay in between.

The gene calls are TRBV3-1 and TRBJ2-5, with 8 bases that match TRBD1. After removal of 5 bases from V and 4 bases from J, the junction contained 6 bases not matched to a gene. The CDR3 has 14 residues. Per the germline V gene, CDR1 is LGHDT and CDR2 is YNNKEL (reference sequence). The CDR3 protein is CASSFDRGRETQYF. DNA of the CDR3: TGTGCCAGCAGCTTCGACAGGGGACGAGAGACCCAGTACTTC.

The table lists this clonotype with many counts. The V gene is TRBV9, the J gene TRBJ1-5; D gene ambiguous. The CDR3 sequence is 18 residues long. Germline assignment: CDR1 SGDLS and CDR2 YYNGEE. Trimming left V 0 bases short and J 0 bases short, with 16 bases between. This chain's CDR3 is CASSVESRGENSNQPQHF. CDR3 DNA sequence: TGTGCCAGCAGCGTAGAGTCCCGGGGTGAGAATAGCAATCAGCCCCAGCATTTT.

Many counts were recorded for this clonotype. The V call is TRBV12-3 or TRBV12-4, the J call TRBJ2-3, with D perhaps matching TRBD1 (5 bases). V was cut by 5 bases and J by 2 bases, with 20 bases left in between. The CDR3 contains 17 residues. The CDR3 loop is CASSPRVPMTVTDTQYF. In nucleotides, the CDR3 is TGTGCCAGCAGTCCCCGAGTTCCCATGACAGTCACAGATACGCAGTATTTT.

This clonotype was counted ten times or more. V gene TRBV7-3 combines with J gene TRBJ1-2; the D is unclear. From germline, CDR1 is SGHTA and CDR2 FQGTGA. The CDR3 is made up of 13 amino acids. The V gene lost 1 base and the J gene lost 8 bases, with 11 bases spanning the gap. The CDR3 sequence: CASSLNGRSGYTF. The CDR3 coding sequence is TGTGCCAGCAGCTTAAATGGGAGGAGCGGCTACACCTTC.

This clonotype appeared many times. In DNA, the CDR3 is TGTGCCAGCAGCTGGAAAGCCTCTAGCACAGATACGCAGTATTTT. Amino acid sequence: CASSWKASSTDTQYF. The rearrangement joins TRBV7-2 to TRBJ2-3; D is unclear. Germline V gene data show CDR1 as SGHTA and CDR2 as FQGNSA. CDR3 size: 15 residues. V lost 4 bases to trimming and J lost 0 bases, with 11 bases between them.

J is TRBJ1-5 and V is TRBV6-2 or TRBV6-3; tentatively, D is TRBD1 (6 bases). CDR3 length: 14 residues. The germline V gene has CDR1 MNHEY and CDR2 SVGEGT. V was shortened by 6 bases and J by 4 bases, with 13 bases between the two germline ends. The CDR3 region has the DNA TGTGCCAGCAGAGGGACAAACCATAATCAGCCCCAGCATTTT. It translates to CASRGTNHNQPQHF.

This clonotype was recorded at least ten times. The V and J genes are TRBV7-2 and TRBJ1-2; the D is unclear. This CDR3 has 14 residues. The germline CDR1 and CDR2 sequences are SGHTA and FQGNSA. V was cut by 5 bases and J by 4 bases, with 14 bases left in between. CDR3 sequence (DNA): TGTGCCAGCAGCCCCGATTCGAGGAGCTATGGCTACACCTTC. Amino acid sequence: CASSPDSRSYGYTF.

This clonotype was observed a handful of times. The V and J genes are TRBV5-1 and TRBJ1-1; TRBD1 matches 7 bases. The CDR3 totals 15 residues. Per the germline V gene, CDR1 is SGHRS and CDR2 is YFSETQ. Trimming took 3 bases from V and 6 from J; bases not matched to a gene: 11. The CDR3 spells CASSSGPQGQAEAFF. DNA for the CDR3: TGCGCCAGCAGCTCGGGCCCACAGGGGCAGGCTGAAGCTTTCTTT.